Below are 18 T cell receptor beta chains sequenced from a single sample in a study of blood T cell repertoires in COVID-19. The data were produced by immunoSEQ multiplex PCR, yet TCRdb's version contains in-frame clones alone and is incomplete. In the table there are around 250,000 clones, around 81% of which are singletons. Sequencing was carried out using PBMCs or T cells enriched from blood (not recorded which). These receptors all stem from a man aged 50 to 59 who had recovered from COVID-19.

The V and J genes are TRBV12-5 and TRBJ1-1; possible D gene TRBD1, 6 bases. Germline CDR1 and CDR2: LGHNT and FRNRAP. The CDR3 loop spans 12 amino acids. The V end was cut by 3 bases, the J end by 13 bases, with 15 bases between. This CDR3 reads CASGFEGVWGFF. CDR3 nucleotides: TGTGCTAGTGGTTTTGAGGGGGTATGGGGTTTCTTT.

The V and J genes are TRBV3-1 (or the pseudogene TRBV3-2) and TRBJ2-1; 10 nucleotides agree with TRBD2. This CDR3 is 16 amino acids long. Per the germline V gene, CDR1 is LGHDT and CDR2 is YNNKEL (reference sequence). V gave up 4 bases and J gave up 0 bases; unmatched junction bases: 3. CDR3 in amino acids: CASSPQRGGSYNEQFF. The CDR3 DNA follows: TGTGCCAGCAGCCCCCAGCGGGGGGGCTCCTACAATGAGCAGTTCTTC.

The chain joins TRBV11-3 to TRBJ2-2; TRBD1 agrees at 7 bases. Losses at the gene ends were 5 bases for V and 4 bases for J; bases not matched to a gene: 1. Germline CDR1 SGHNT, CDR2 YENEEA. The CDR3 consists of 13 residues. CDR3 nucleotide sequence: TGTGCCAGCAGCAGACAGGGCACCGGGGAGCTGTTTTTT. Its translation is CASSRQGTGELFF. The variable domain in full, completed from reference TRBV11-3 and TRBJ2-2, reads EAGVVQSPRYKIIEKKQPVAFWCNPISGHNTLYWYLQNLGQGPELLIRYENEEAVDDSQLPKDRFSAERLKGVDSTLKIQPAELGDSAVYLCASSRQGTGELFFGEGSRLTVL.

The J gene is TRBJ1-2, the V gene TRBV5-4, with D possibly being TRBD1 (5 bases). Per the germline V gene, CDR1 is SGHNT and CDR2 is YYREEE (reference sequence). V lost 3 bases and J lost 4, with 7 bases in between. This CDR3 has 12 residues. Written as DNA, the CDR3 is TGTGCCAGCAGCTACAGGTCCTATGGCTACACCTTC. This translates into CASSYRSYGYTF.

In the case of this clone: An end of the junction differs from the germline gene, which may be a read error. The chain carries TRBV6-1 and TRBJ2-7; 7 nucleotides agree with TRBD1. CDR3 length: 13 residues. Germline CDR1 reads MNHNS; CDR2 reads SASEGT. The CDR3 sequence: CATKEGASDEQYF. In DNA, the CDR3 is TGTGCCACAAAAGAGGGGGCCTCCGACGAGCAGTACTTC.

The gene calls are TRBV24-1 and TRBJ1-1; the D is unclear. Trimming cost V 9 bases and J 0 bases, with 7 bases left between them. CDR1 KGHDR and CDR2 SFDVKD come from the germline V gene. The CDR3 extends over 12 amino acids. CDR3 bases: TGTGCCACCGTTCTAGTGAACACTGAAGCTTTCTTT. Its translation is CATVLVNTEAFF.

This clone was observed a handful of times. The junction differs from germline at one of its ends, possibly a read error. V and J are TRBV7-7 and TRBJ1-5; D might be TRBD1 (5 bases). The CDR3 is 15 residues long. Germline V gene sequence: CDR1 SSHAT, CDR2 FNYEAQ (reference sequence). The CDR3 region has the DNA TGTGCTAGCAGCTTAGGCTGGGAAGGGGATCAGCCCCAGCATTTT. It specifies CASSLGWEGDQPQHF.

This chain connects TRBV7-9 to TRBJ2-7; 10 bases map to TRBD2. Per germline, CDR1 SEHNR and CDR2 FQNEAQ (reference sequence). V lost 5 bases, J lost 3 bases, and 1 base stayed unmatched. CDR3 length: 13 amino acids. CDR3 bases: TGTGCCAGCAGCCCTAGCGGGAGCTACGAGCAGTACTTC. It codes for CASSPSGSYEQYF.

The rearrangement links TRBV7-9 to TRBJ2-5, with D perhaps TRBD2 (5 bases). The CDR3 spans 14 residues. Germline assignment: CDR1 SEHNR and CDR2 FQNEAQ (reference sequence). Trimming pared 2 bases from V and 5 bases from J, leaving 12 bases between. CDR3 nucleotide sequence: TGTGCCAGCAGCTTAAAGTCTGGCGGGGAGACCCAGTACTTC. It translates to CASSLKSGGETQYF.

The J gene is TRBJ1-1, the V gene TRBV7-3; maybe TRBD1 (6 bases). This CDR3 has 16 residues. The V gene lost 4 bases and the J gene lost 3 bases, with 18 bases spanning the gap. Germline V gives CDR1 SGHTA, CDR2 FQGTGA. The CDR3 loop reads CASSSLNRVSDTEAFF. CDR3 nucleotide sequence: TGTGCCAGCAGCTCCCTAAACAGGGTTTCAGACACTGAAGCTTTCTTT.

The chain carries TRBV7-3 and TRBJ2-7; D is undetermined. CDR3 length: 13 amino acids. V shed 2 bases and J shed 4 bases, with 9 bases lying between them. CDR1 is SGHTA and CDR2 is FQGTGA in the germline V gene. In DNA, the CDR3 is TGTGCCAGCAGCTTATCCCTAGGATACGAGCAGTACTTC. It yields the protein CASSLSLGYEQYF.

The chain employs TRBV27 and TRBJ1-2; 9 nucleotides line up with TRBD1. There are 15 residues in the CDR3. The V gene's germline CDR1 is MNHEY and CDR2 SMNVEV (reference sequence). V trimming: 5 bases; J trimming: 6 bases; junction bases outside the gene matches: 10. CDR3 region: CASSGGGTGLDGYTF. CDR3 sequence (DNA): TGTGCCAGCAGTGGGGGCGGGACAGGGCTGGATGGCTACACCTTC.

A few counts support this clone. This rearrangement joins TRBV7-3 to TRBJ2-2, with D possibly being TRBD2 (6 bases). The ends were cut back, 7 bases at V and 3 bases at J, with 15 bases in the middle. The CDR3 runs 15 residues. Germline V gives CDR1 SGHTA, CDR2 FQGTGA. This CDR3 reads CASKGSAGYTGELFF. Here the CDR3 DNA reads TGTGCCAGCAAGGGGTCAGCGGGCTACACCGGGGAGCTGTTTTTT.

This sequence joins TRBV7-9 and TRBJ2-2; 9 nucleotides match TRBD1. The CDR3 is 13 residues long. V lost 11 bases to trimming and J lost 4 bases; unmatched junction nucleotides: 5. Germline V CDR1 and CDR2: SEHNR, FQNEAQ (reference sequence). The CDR3 spells CALQDRGTGELFF. CDR3 nucleotides: TGTGCCCTGCAGGACAGGGGCACCGGGGAGCTGTTTTTT.

The chain carries TRBV18 and TRBJ1-6; D not resolved. The CDR3 extends over 13 amino acids. Germline loops: CDR1 KGHSH, CDR2 LQKENI. Trimming took 2 bases from V and 8 from J, leaving 7 bases between them. The CDR3 loop reads CASSPEGYSPLHF. DNA of the CDR3: TGTGCCAGCTCACCAGAGGGTTATTCACCCCTCCACTTT. Full variable domain (outside the CDR3, taken from reference TRBV18 and TRBJ1-6): NAGVMQNPRHLVRRRGQEARLRCSPMKGHSHVYWYRQLPEEGLKFMVYLQKENIIDESGMPKERFSAEFPKEGPSILRIQQVVRGDSAAYFCASSPEGYSPLHFGNGTRLTVT.

J is TRBJ1-1 and V is TRBV7-3; tentatively, D is TRBD1 (6 bases). Germline CDR1 is SGHTA and CDR2 is FQGTGA. Trimming cost V 3 bases and J 3 bases, with 8 bases left between them. This CDR3 spans 13 amino acids. CDR3 DNA: TGTGCCAGCAGCTTCAACAGGGACACTGAAGCTTTCTTT. This codes for CASSFNRDTEAFF.

V and J are TRBV4-2 and TRBJ1-2; 9 bases line up with TRBD1. Germline V gene lookup returns CDR1 LGHNA and CDR2 YNFKEQ. CDR3 length: 15 residues. J was trimmed by 4 bases and V by 3 bases; bases with no gene match: 6. CDR3 in amino acids: CASSQAGGQGYGYTF. CDR3 coding DNA: TGTGCCAGCAGCCAGGCGGGGGGACAGGGCTATGGCTACACCTTC.

V and J are TRBV5-6 and TRBJ1-5, with a tentative D call TRBD1 (6 bases). The CDR3 contains 15 residues. Germline values: CDR1 SGHDT, CDR2 YYEEEE. Trimming pared 4 bases from V and 6 bases from J, leaving 17 bases between. In DNA form, the CDR3 reads TGTGCCAGCAGCGGGGGTGGGACATACGGTCAGCCCCAGCATTTT. Translation: CASSGGGTYGQPQHF. The full variable domain, with the rest looked up from reference TRBV5-6 and TRBJ1-5, is DAGVTQSPTHLIKTRGQQVTLRCSPKSGHDTVSWYQQALGQGPQFIFQYYEEEERQRGNFPDRFSGHQFPNYSSELNVNALLLGDSALYLCASSGGGTYGQPQHFGDGTRLSIL.